Detailed here is one T cell receptor (beta chain). Per the authors' pipeline: Estimation of nucleated cell counts was performed using reference gene primer amplification. Generated by immunoSEQ multiplex PCR, the TCRdb table keeps only in-frame clones and is missing some. That table is the source of V, J and clone size, and D and trimming were worked out from the DNA. The sample has about 200,000 clones; 70% to 90% are singletons. This sample is part of a study of blood T cell repertoires in COVID-19. On the study more broadly: COVID-19 samples from acute and convalescent phases originated in the United States, Italy and Spain. PBMCs, B-cell-depleted T cells, or T cells were the source of the cDNA or gDNA that made up the material.

Trimming took off 6 bases at V and 0 bases at J, with 10 bases between the two ends. This CDR3 is built from 14 residues. Germline values: CDR1 MNHEY, CDR2 SMNVEV (reference sequence). The genes are TRBV27 and TRBJ2-3; no definite D call. This clonotype was sampled from an elderly man with acute or convalescent COVID-19. Sequenced: peripheral blood. CDR3 region: CASRLSVSTDTQYF. The DNA for the CDR3 is TGTGCCAGCAGGCTCTCAGTTAGCACAGATACGCAGTATTTT.